Shown below are 7 T cell receptor beta chains from a single sample sequenced in a study of blood T cell repertoires in COVID-19 (dated by TCRdb to 2020 to 2022). Library method: the immunoSEQ multiplex PCR assay. TCRdb re-hosts the immuneACCESS table, in-frame sequences only. Its copies lack some clones; in the studies checked, an unresolved V gene accounts for under half of them, and the cause for the rest is not known. This sample lists fewer than 200,000 clones; around 90% were detected once. The ten most abundant clones make up approximately 5% of the sample. The sequencing input was peripheral blood. These TCRs come from a man aged 18 to 29 with COVID-19, enrolled during active disease.

This chain uses TRBV30 with TRBJ2-7; 8 nucleotides agree with TRBD2. V was clipped by 3 bases and J by 5 bases; unmatched bases: 9. The germline CDR1 and CDR2 sequences are GTSNPN and SVGIG (reference sequence). CDR3 length: 14 residues. DNA of the CDR3: TGTGCCTGGAGCCGCCCCGCGGGAGGCAACGAGCAGTACTTC. Encoded protein: CAWSRPAGGNEQYF.

The chain is built from TRBV28 and TRBJ2-1, with TRBD2 as a possible D gene (6 bases). This CDR3 spans 20 amino acids. The germline V and J ends were trimmed by 1 base and 0 bases, with 22 bases remaining between them. CDR1 is MDHEN and CDR2 is SYDVKM in the germline V gene. The DNA of the CDR3 is TGTGCCAGCAGTTTATTTCCCGCCGGTTCCGGGAGTTTCTCCTACAATGAGCAGTTCTTC. Encoded protein: CASSLFPAGSGSFSYNEQFF.

The rearrangement uses TRBV2 and TRBJ1-5, with TRBD1 matching over 7 bases. CDR1 and CDR2 (germline): SNHLY, FYNNEI. The CDR3 extends over 16 amino acids. J gave up 0 bases and V 9 bases, and 11 bases lay outside the gene matches. The CDR3 sequence is CASKGDSPNSNQPQHF. For the CDR3, the DNA is TGTGCCAGTAAAGGGGACAGCCCGAATAGCAATCAGCCCCAGCATTTT.

This clone was picked up one time. The J gene is TRBJ2-3, the V gene TRBV3-1 (or the pseudogene TRBV3-2); D is perhaps TRBD2 (6 bases). There are 18 residues in the CDR3. V was cut by 4 bases and J by 2 bases, with 22 bases left in between. Germline V gene lookup returns CDR1 LGHDT and CDR2 YNNKEL (reference sequence). The CDR3 DNA reads TGTGCCAGCAGCCCCCGGGTGGGGACTCCCAGGAACACAGATACGCAGTATTTT. It translates to CASSPRVGTPRNTDTQYF.

With regard to this clone: At one end, the junction sequence differs from germline, possibly due to a read error. The rearrangement uses TRBV28 and TRBJ1-4, with TRBD1 as a possible D gene (5 bases). The CDR3 contains 14 residues. Per germline, CDR1 MDHEN and CDR2 SYDVKM. CDR3 amino acids: CASSLSGTNEKLLF. The CDR3 DNA reads as TGTGCCAGCAGTTTATCTGGGACTAATGAAAAACTGCTTTTT.

This clone was seen a single time. J is TRBJ1-3 and V is TRBV11-2; weak D call: TRBD1 (5 bases). The CDR3 runs 15 residues. V lost 4 bases and J 0 bases, leaving 10 bases between the germline ends. Germline values: CDR1 SGHAT, CDR2 FQNNGV. The CDR3 nucleotides are TGTGCCAGCAGCTCCGGAGGGGTCTCTGGAAACACCATATATTTT. Protein: CASSSGGVSGNTIYF.

DNA for the CDR3: TGTGCCAGCAGTCCTTCGCCGGGACAGGGGGCGATTAAGAAAAAGATGACGCAGTATTTT. Its protein is CASSPSPGQGAIKKKMTQYF. The chain employs TRBV27 and TRBJ2-3; 12 positions agree with TRBD1. Germline CDR1 MNHEY, CDR2 SMNVEV (reference sequence). With V trimmed by 5 bases and J by 9 bases, 24 bases remained unmatched. There are 20 residues in the CDR3.